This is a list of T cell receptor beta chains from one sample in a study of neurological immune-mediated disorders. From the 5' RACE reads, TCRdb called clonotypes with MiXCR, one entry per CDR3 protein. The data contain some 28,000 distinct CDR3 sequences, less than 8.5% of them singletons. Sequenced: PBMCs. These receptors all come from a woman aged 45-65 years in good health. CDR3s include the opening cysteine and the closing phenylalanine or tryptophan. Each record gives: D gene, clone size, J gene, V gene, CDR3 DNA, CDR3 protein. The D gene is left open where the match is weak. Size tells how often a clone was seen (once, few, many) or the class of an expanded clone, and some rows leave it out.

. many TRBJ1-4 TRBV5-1 TGCGCCAGCAGCGCACAGGGTAGGGGAAGAAATGAAAAACTGTTTTTT CASSAQGRGRNEKLFF
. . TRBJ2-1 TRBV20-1 TGCAGTGCTAGCCTCTTGAATCCGGCCCGCTACGACAATGAGCAGTTCTTC CSASLLNPARYDNEQFF
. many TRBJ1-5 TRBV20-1 TGCAGTGCTAGACGCAGTGATCGGCAGCCCCAGCATTTT CSARRSDRQPQHF
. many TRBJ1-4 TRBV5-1 TGCGCCAGCAGCTCGGGCGGGGGTAATGATGAAAAACTGTTTTTT CASSSGGGNDEKLFF
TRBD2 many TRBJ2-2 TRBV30 TGTGCCTGGAGCGGGACTATTTACACCGGGGAGCTGTTTTTT CAWSGTIYTGELFF
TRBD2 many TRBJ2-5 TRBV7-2 TGTGCCAGCAGCTTTCTTCTGACTAGCCAGAAGACCCAGTACTTC CASSFLLTSQKTQYF
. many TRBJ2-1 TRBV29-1 TGCAGCGTTTACCCGGGACCCTCTAATGAGCAGTTCTTC CSVYPGPSNEQFF
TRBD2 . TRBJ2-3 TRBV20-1 TGCAGTGCTCGACATAGCGGGAGGGGAGATACGCAGTATTTT CSARHSGRGDTQYF
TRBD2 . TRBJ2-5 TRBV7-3 TGTGCCAGCAGCACCGGACTAGCGGGAGTCGTAGAGACCCAGTACTTC CASSTGLAGVVETQYF
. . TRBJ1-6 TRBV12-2 TGTGCAAGTCGCCAACTCCCGGGACAGAGGAGCTCCTATAATTCACCCCTCCACTTT CASRQLPGQRSSYNSPLHF
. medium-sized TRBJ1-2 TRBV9 TGTGCCAGCAGCGTGTCCCAGGGAGACTATGGCTACACCTTC CASSVSQGDYGYTF
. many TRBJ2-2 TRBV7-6 TGTGCCAGCAGCTCCACGGCGGGATTCACCGGGGAGCTGTTTTTT CASSSTAGFTGELFF
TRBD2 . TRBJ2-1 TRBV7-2 TGTGCCAGCAGCCGGACTAGCGGGAGTTGGGTGGGGCAGTTCTTC CASSRTSGSWVGQFF
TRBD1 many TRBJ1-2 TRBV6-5 TGTGCCAGCCGCGGGACAGTAAACTATGGCTACACCTTC CASRGTVNYGYTF
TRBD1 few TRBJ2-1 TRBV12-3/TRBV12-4 TGTGCCAGCAGCAACTCCTGGACAGGGGACAATGAGCAGTTCTTC CASSNSWTGDNEQFF
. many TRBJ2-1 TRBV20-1 TGCAGTGCTAGAGATCTAGGCAGGGATAGATCCTACAATGAGCAGTTCTTC CSARDLGRDRSYNEQFF
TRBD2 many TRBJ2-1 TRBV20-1 TGCAGTGCTAGACCTTTTTTGGGGGACTACTACAATGAGCAGTTCTTC CSARPFLGDYYNEQFF
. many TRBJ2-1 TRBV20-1 TGCAGCGCTACAACCGCGGGTGAGCAGTTCTTC CSATTAGEQFF
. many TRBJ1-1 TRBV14 TGTGCCAGCAGCCACCTCAGATCAAAGAACACTGAAGCTTTCTTT CASSHLRSKNTEAFF
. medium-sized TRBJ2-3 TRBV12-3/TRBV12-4 TGTGCCAGCAGCCTTGACGGCACAGATACGCAGTATTTT CASSLDGTDTQYF
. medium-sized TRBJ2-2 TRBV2 TGTGCCAGCTACGGTACTTTCGTAGCCGGGGAGCTGTTTTTT CASYGTFVAGELFF
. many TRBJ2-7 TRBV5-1 TGCGCCAGCAGTTACGGACTCTTCTCCTACGAGCAGTACTTC CASSYGLFSYEQYF
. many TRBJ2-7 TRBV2 TGTGCCAGCAGTGGCCTCCCCCAGGGTCGGGCCTACGAGCAGTACTTC CASSGLPQGRAYEQYF
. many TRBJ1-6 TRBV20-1 TGCAGTGCTAGAGGTCTTCAGGGGAATTCACCCCTCCACTTT CSARGLQGNSPLHF
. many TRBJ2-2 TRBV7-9 TGTGCCAGCAGCCCGACAAGGGGTGACACCGGGGAGCTGTTTTTT CASSPTRGDTGELFF
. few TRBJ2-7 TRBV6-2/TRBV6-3 TGTGCCAGCTGGGACGTATCCTACGAGCAGTACTTC CASWDVSYEQYF
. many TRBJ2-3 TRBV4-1 TGCGCCAGCAGCCAAGTACAGGGTGGAGATACGCAGTATTTT CASSQVQGGDTQYF
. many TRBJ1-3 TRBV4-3 TGCGCCAGCAGCCAAGAGTCCGCCTCTGGAAACACCATATATTTT CASSQESASGNTIYF
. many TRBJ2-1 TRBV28 TGTGCCAGCAGTCCCACCCGAGAGCAGTTCTTC CASSPTREQFF
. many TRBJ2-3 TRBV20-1 TGCAGTGCTCCCCCGGGATCGAGAAATACGCAGTATTTT CSAPPGSRNTQYF
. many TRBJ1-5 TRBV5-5 TGTGCCAGCAGCTCGCTTTGGGTGAGCGGCAATCAGCCCCAGCATTTT CASSSLWVSGNQPQHF
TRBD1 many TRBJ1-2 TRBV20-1 TGCAGTGCCCCGGACAGGGGGCGTTCTTTTCGGGGCTACACCTTC CSAPDRGRSFRGYTF
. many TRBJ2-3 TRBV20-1 TGCAGTGCTAGAGAGGCGGCAGCTAGCACAGATACGCAGTATTTT CSAREAAASTDTQYF
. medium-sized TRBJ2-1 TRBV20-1 TGCAGTGCTAGAGACCTGGCACACTACAATGAGCAGTTCTTC CSARDLAHYNEQFF
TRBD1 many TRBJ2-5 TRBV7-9 TGTGCCAGCAGCCCGGACAGGGGAGTTGGGGAGACCCAGTACTTC CASSPDRGVGETQYF
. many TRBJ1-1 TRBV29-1 TGCAGCGTTGGGCAGCACACTGAAGCTTTCTTT CSVGQHTEAFF
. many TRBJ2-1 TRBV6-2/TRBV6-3 TGTGCCAGCAGTTACTATGCGGTATACAATGAGCAGTTCTTC CASSYYAVYNEQFF
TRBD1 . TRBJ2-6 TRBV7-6 TGTGCCAGCAGCTTAGGGAGGACAGGGGTTGGTGGGGCCAACGTCCTGACTTTC CASSLGRTGVGGANVLTF
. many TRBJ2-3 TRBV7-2 TGTGCCAGCAGCGAGACTCCTCCCCCAGATACGCAGTATTTT CASSETPPPDTQYF
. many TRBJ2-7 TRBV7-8 TGTGCCAGCAGCCCCCAGGCCTACGAGCAGTACTTC CASSPQAYEQYF
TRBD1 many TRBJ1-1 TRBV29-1 TGCAGCGGGAGACAGGGAGTGAACACTGAAGCTTTCTTT CSGRQGVNTEAFF
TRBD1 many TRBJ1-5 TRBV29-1 TGCAGCGTTGTGCAGGGGGGAATTAGCAATCAGCCCCAGCATTTT CSVVQGGISNQPQHF
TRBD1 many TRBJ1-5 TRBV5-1 TGCGCCAGCAGCTTGTCGGGACAGCACAATCAGCCCCAGCATTTT CASSLSGQHNQPQHF
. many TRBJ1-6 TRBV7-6 TGTGCCAGCAGCTTATACGGGGGGAGTACAGGGACCAATTCACCCCTCCACTTT CASSLYGGSTGTNSPLHF
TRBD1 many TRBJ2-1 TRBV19 TGTGCCAGCGGTTCAGGGGGAAAGGACAATGAGCAGTTCTTC CASGSGGKDNEQFF